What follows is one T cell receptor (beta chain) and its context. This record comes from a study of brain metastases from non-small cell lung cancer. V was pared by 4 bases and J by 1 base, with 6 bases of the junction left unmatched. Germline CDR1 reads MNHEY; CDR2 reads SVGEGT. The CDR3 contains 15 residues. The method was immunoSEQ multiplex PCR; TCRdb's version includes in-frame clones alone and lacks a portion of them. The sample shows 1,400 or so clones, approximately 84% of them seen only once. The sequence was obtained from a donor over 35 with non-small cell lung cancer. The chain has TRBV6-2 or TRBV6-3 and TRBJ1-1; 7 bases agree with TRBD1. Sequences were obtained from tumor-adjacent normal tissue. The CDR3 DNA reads TGTGCCAGCAGTTCTATCGGGACAGCGAACACTGAAGCTTTCTTT. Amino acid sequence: CASSSIGTANTEAFF.